This T cell receptor beta chain was retrieved from a study of cytomegalovirus exposure and HLA in healthy donors. Study-wide context: Researchers previously reported finding 90 million to 130 million unique TCR beta sequences from roughly 170 million T cells.

The PCR had 60 Vbeta and 13 Jbeta primers. Here immunoSEQ multiplex PCR was the method, and the copy in TCRdb shows in-frame clones only, minus some. The sample has about 59,000 clones, about four fifths seen once; the top ten hold 6% to 7%. A word on this clone: Its antigen is as yet unknown.

Findings of the study overall: Reports described diagnosis of cytomegalovirus status by the classifier as highly specific and sensitive. Later analysis associated a missense DCLRE1C variant with TCR beta V- and J-gene trimming.

Germline V gene sequence: CDR1 SGHTA, CDR2 FQGNSA. V shed 5 bases and J shed 2 bases, with 11 bases lying between them. CDR3 length equals 14 residues. The receptor was isolated from a man aged 25-45 years in good health and CMV-seropositive. The sample consisted of PBMCs. The rearrangement links TRBV7-2 to TRBJ2-3, with D tentatively TRBD2 (6 bases). This CDR3 is CASSGAGPTDTQYF. In DNA form, the CDR3 reads TGTGCCAGCAGCGGGGCGGGACCCACAGATACGCAGTATTTT. Variable domain in full (rest from reference TRBV7-2 and TRBJ2-3): GAGVSQSPSNKVTEKGKDVELRCDPISGHTALYWYRQSLGQGLEFLIYFQGNSAPDKSGLPSDRFSAERTGGSVSTLTIQRTQQEDSAVYLCASSGAGPTDTQYFGPGTRLTVL.